The 8 T cell receptor beta chains given below trace back to one sample, sequenced in a study of CD8+ T cells in alopecia areata. RNA extraction and reverse transcription yielded cDNA as sequencing template. Libraries were prepared by immunoSEQ multiplex PCR; TCRdb keeps only in-frame clonotypes and omits some of them. The sample includes about 34,000 clones, around 50% seen only once; the top ten take almost 40%. Sequenced sample: NKG2D-high CD8+ T cells sorted from blood. These receptor sequences come from a human donor with alopecia areata.

The V call is TRBV19, the J call TRBJ2-7; 8 bases align to TRBD1. The germline gives CDR1 LNHDA, CDR2 SQIVND (reference sequence). Trimming cost V 3 bases and J 0 bases; bases outside gene matches: 7. The CDR3 runs 16 residues. The CDR3, as DNA: TGTGCCAGTAGTATGATTTCGGGACAGGCCTCCTACGAGCAGTACTTC. As protein: CASSMISGQASYEQYF.

CDR3 in amino acids: CASSFIQGYEQYF. In nucleotides, the CDR3 is TGTGCCAGCAGTTTTATCCAGGGTTACGAGCAGTACTTC. V gene TRBV27 combines with J gene TRBJ2-7, with a tentative D call TRBD1 (5 bases). This CDR3 comprises 13 residues. Trimming cost V 3 bases and J 4 bases, with 10 bases left between them. CDR1 is MNHEY, CDR2 SMNVEV, per germline (reference sequence).

The chain recombines TRBV7-2 with TRBJ2-6; the D gene could be TRBD1 or TRBD2 (5 bases each). From germline, CDR1 is SGHTA and CDR2 FQGNSA. The CDR3 runs 19 residues. Trimming removed 3 bases from V and 0 bases from J, with 18 bases in between. In DNA, the CDR3 is TGTGCCAGCAGCTTGAACCGGGACGCCTGGTTCTCTGGGGCCAACGTCCTGACTTTC. It translates to CASSLNRDAWFSGANVLTF. Together with reference TRBV7-2 and TRBJ2-6, the CDR3 gives the full variable domain: GAGVSQSPSNKVTEKGKDVELRCDPISGHTALYWYRQSLGQGLEFLIYFQGNSAPDKSGLPSDRFSAERTGGSVSTLTIQRTQQEDSAVYLCASSLNRDAWFSGANVLTFGAGSRLTVL.

This sequence joins TRBV28 and TRBJ2-7, with 8 bases fitting TRBD1. In germline, CDR1 is MDHEN, CDR2 SYDVKM. CDR3 length: 15 residues. After removal of 4 bases from V and 6 bases from J, the junction contained 11 bases not matched to a gene. CDR3 in amino acids: CASSSRGQGRGEQYF. The CDR3, as DNA: TGTGCCAGCAGTTCGCGTGGACAGGGAAGGGGCGAGCAGTACTTC.

The J gene is TRBJ1-1, the V gene TRBV4-2; D gene unclear. Between the trimmed V and J ends, which lost 2 bases and 3 bases, there was a span of 7 bases. The CDR3 is 13 residues long. Per germline, CDR1 LGHNA and CDR2 YNFKEQ. The CDR3 loop reads CASSQLKDTEAFF. DNA for the CDR3: TGTGCCAGCAGCCAATTGAAGGACACTGAAGCTTTCTTT.

This clone came up a few times. V gene TRBV29-1 combines with J gene TRBJ1-1; D is uncertain. V was clipped by 2 bases and J by 0 bases, with 13 bases between them. Germline V CDR1 and CDR2: SQVTM, ANQGSEA. The length of the CDR3 is 15 residues. CDR3 amino acids: CSVEQAGVLNTEAFF. DNA for the CDR3: TGCAGCGTTGAACAGGCAGGAGTCCTGAACACTGAAGCTTTCTTT.

The chain carries TRBV20-1 and TRBJ2-3, with D unclear. CDR1 is DFQATT, CDR2 SNEGSKA, per germline (reference sequence). The CDR3 length is 10 residues. The CDR3 DNA reads TGCACGGCTGGGCGAAATACGCAGTATTTT. Translation gives CTAGRNTQYF.

The chain carries TRBV19 and TRBJ1-1, with 7 bases fitting TRBD1. Germline V gives CDR1 LNHDA, CDR2 SQIVND (reference sequence). Trimming cost V 1 base and J 3 bases; bases outside gene matches: 5. The CDR3 totals 15 residues. In DNA, the CDR3 is TGTGCCAGTAGTATAGGAGGGACAGCATACACTGAAGCTTTCTTT. It yields the protein CASSIGGTAYTEAFF.